Given below is one TCR beta chain in context. This sample is drawn from a study of blood T cell repertoires in COVID-19. Germline values: CDR1 LGHNT, CDR2 FRNRAP. This CDR3 contains 17 residues. V was clipped by 4 bases and J by 1 base, with 17 bases between them. Produced via immunoSEQ multiplex PCR; TCRdb's table is partial and in-frame only. There are more than 300,000 clones in the sample; 88% occur only once, and around 1.2% lies in the top ten. Material for sequencing was PBMCs or T cells enriched from blood (not recorded which). The chain employs TRBV12-5 and TRBJ1-5; D uncertain. This sequence was found in a woman in her late teens or twenties who had recovered from COVID-19. As DNA, the CDR3 is TGTGCTAGTGGTTCTCCGTGGCGGGCCGAAAGCAATCAGCCCCAGCATTTT. This gives the protein CASGSPWRAESNQPQHF.